The 12 T cell receptor beta chains presented below share a single source sample, sequenced in a study of shared clonotypes between healthy human individuals. Libraries were prepared by immunoSEQ multiplex PCR; TCRdb keeps only in-frame clonotypes and omits some of them. The sample lists some 530,000 clones, 70% to 80% occurring once. Sample: PBMCs. The receptors stem from a woman aged 35 to 49 in good health. Some clones in this sample may be carry-over from other donors' samples.

This clone was picked up a small number of times. J is TRBJ1-3 and V is TRBV7-2; no reliable D call. This CDR3 comprises 15 residues. Trimming cost V 4 bases and J 0 bases, with 10 bases left between them. The germline V gene encodes CDR1 SGHTA and CDR2 FQGNSA. The CDR3 sequence: CASSSGRHSGNTIYF. The CDR3 nucleotides are TGTGCCAGCAGCTCAGGACGGCACTCTGGAAACACCATATATTTT.

The gene calls are TRBV9 and TRBJ2-7, with 9 bases fitting TRBD2. This CDR3 is 16 amino acids long. With V trimmed by 3 bases and J by 2 bases, 9 bases remained unmatched. CDR1 is SGDLS and CDR2 is YYNGEE in the germline V gene. CDR3: CASSGSVAGATYEQYF. The DNA for the CDR3 is TGTGCCAGCAGCGGTTCGGTAGCGGGAGCCACCTACGAGCAGTACTTC.

This sequence joins TRBV29-1 and TRBJ2-7; no firm D call. Looked up from germline, CDR1 is SQVTM and CDR2 is ANQGSEA. The CDR3 covers 15 residues. Trimming took off 2 bases at V and 0 bases at J, with 14 bases between the two ends. CDR3 residues: CSVELDYESSYEQYF. In DNA form, the CDR3 reads TGCAGCGTTGAACTTGATTACGAAAGCTCCTACGAGCAGTACTTC.

V is TRBV6-5 and J is TRBJ1-1, with D tentatively TRBD1 (6 bases). Trimming took off 6 bases at V and 6 bases at J, with 14 bases between the two ends. This CDR3 comprises 13 residues. Germline loops: CDR1 MNHEY, CDR2 SVGAGI. The CDR3 spells CASSPLGHPEAFF. The CDR3 DNA is TGTGCCAGCAGCCCTTTGGGACACCCTGAAGCTTTCTTT.

V is TRBV12-5 and J is TRBJ2-5; 7 nucleotides agree with TRBD1. The CDR3 covers 16 residues. With 8 bases clipped from V and 4 bases from J, the junction kept 16 bases outside the gene matches. Germline V CDR1 and CDR2: LGHNT, FRNRAP. The CDR3 is CASSPGRQGGGETQYF. The CDR3 nucleotides are TGTGCTAGTTCCCCAGGCCGACAGGGCGGAGGAGAGACCCAGTACTTC.

The J gene is TRBJ1-1, the V gene TRBV15; weak D call: TRBD1 (5 bases). V dropped 5 bases and J dropped 3 bases, with 19 bases sitting between them. The CDR3 length is 16 residues. The germline V gene has CDR1 LNHNV and CDR2 YYDKDF (reference sequence). The chain's CDR3 is CATSPRFVRADTEAFF. As DNA, the CDR3 is TGTGCCACCAGCCCCAGATTCGTCAGGGCGGACACTGAAGCTTTCTTT. Based on the CDR3 plus reference TRBV15 and TRBJ1-1, the full variable domain is DAMVIQNPRYQVTQFGKPVTLSCSQTLNHNVMYWYQQKSSQAPKLLFHYYDKDFNNEADTPDNFQSRRPNTSFCFLDIRSPGLGDTAMYLCATSPRFVRADTEAFFGQGTRLTVV.

CDR3 coding DNA: TGTGCCAGCAGCCAGGACTCCCCCGCCCGCTACGAGCAGTACTTC. Translation: CASSQDSPARYEQYF. V gene TRBV28 combines with J gene TRBJ2-7; D may be TRBD2 (5 bases). Germline CDR1 is MDHEN and CDR2 is SYDVKM. V lost 6 bases and J lost 3, with 18 bases in between. CDR3 length equals 15 residues.

This clone was detected many times. This rearrangement joins TRBV30 to TRBJ2-3; D is undetermined. V dropped 2 bases and J dropped 2 bases, with 14 bases sitting between them. CDR1 is GTSNPN and CDR2 is SVGIG in the germline V gene (reference sequence). CDR3 length: 15 amino acids. CDR3 nucleotides: TGTGCCTGGAGTACCCCCTCGGGCGTCACAGATACGCAGTATTTT. Residues: CAWSTPSGVTDTQYF. The whole variable domain, filled in from reference TRBV30 and TRBJ2-3, reads SQTIHQWPATLVQPVGSPLSLECTVEGTSNPNLYWYRQAAGRGLQLLFYSVGIGQISSEVPQNLSASRPQDRQFILSSKKLLLSDSGFYLCAWSTPSGVTDTQYFGPGTRLTVL.

Comments on this clone: Sequence at one end of the junction differs from germline and may be a read error. The chain recombines TRBV7-7 with TRBJ2-7, with 8 bases aligning to TRBD2. The CDR3 extends over 15 amino acids. Germline V CDR1 and CDR2: SSHAT, FNYEAQ (reference sequence). CDR3 amino acids: CASSLGAGLAYEQYF. CDR3 nucleotides: TGTGCTAGCAGCTTAGGGGCGGGACTAGCCTACGAGCAGTACTTC.

This clone came up many times. V is TRBV7-3 and J is TRBJ2-3; no reliable D call. V was clipped by 5 bases and J by 1 base, with 10 bases between them. CDR3 size: 14 residues. Germline V lookup: CDR1 SGHTA, CDR2 FQGTGA. CDR3 sequence (DNA): TGTGCCAGCAGCCCCTCCTGGGGCACAGATACGCAGTATTTT. Translation gives CASSPSWGTDTQYF.

The gene calls are TRBV19 and TRBJ1-2; D is perhaps TRBD1 (5 bases). CDR3 size: 15 residues. Germline-derived CDR1 and CDR2 are LNHDA and SQIVND (reference sequence). Between the trimmed V and J ends, which lost 7 bases and 4 bases, there was a span of 19 bases. The CDR3 here is CASKNEGLSSYGYTF. The CDR3 coding sequence is TGTGCCAGTAAAAATGAGGGGCTATCGTCCTATGGCTACACCTTC.

CDR3 amino acids: CASSSQGNGNTIYF. In DNA form, the CDR3 reads TGTGCCAGCTCAAGTCAGGGGAATGGAAACACCATATATTTT. The J gene is TRBJ1-3, the V gene TRBV18, with a weak D call TRBD1 (6 bases). Germline CDR1 is KGHSH and CDR2 is LQKENI. Trimming took off 5 bases at V and 3 bases at J, with 11 bases between the two ends. This CDR3 has 14 residues.